This entry concerns a single TCR beta chain. Data came from immunoSEQ multiplex PCR; TCRdb stores just in-frame clones and leaves some out. The sample lists approximately 180,000 clones; 80% to 90% were seen once. The data belong to a study of blood T cell repertoires in COVID-19. Across the study: T cells, B-cell-depleted T cells, or PBMCs supplied cDNA or gDNA.

CDR1 is SGHDT and CDR2 is YYEEEE in the germline V gene. The CDR3 spans 14 residues. V was clipped by 1 base and J by 4 bases; unmatched bases: 5. The clonotype was recovered from a man in his fifties or sixties with acute or convalescent COVID-19. Material: peripheral blood. The chain uses TRBV5-6 and TRBJ2-7, with 7 bases that match TRBD1. DNA for the CDR3: TGTGCCAGCAGCTTGACAGGGGCAACTTACGAGCAGTACTTC. This translates into CASSLTGATYEQYF. Full variable domain (missing parts from reference TRBV5-6 and TRBJ2-7): DAGVTQSPTHLIKTRGQQVTLRCSPKSGHDTVSWYQQALGQGPQFIFQYYEEEERQRGNFPDRFSGHQFPNYSSELNVNALLLGDSALYLCASSLTGATYEQYFGPGTRLTVT.